Listed here are 30 T cell receptor beta chains from one sample, sequenced in a study of blood T cells in healthy people across ages. A second 7 to 11 cycle PCR used barcoded and J-beta primers. TCRdb re-called the 5' RACE reads through MiXCR, storing one row per CDR3 protein. The sample lists roughly 720,000 distinct CDR3 sequences; approximately 53% were seen once. Sequenced input: blood. The receptors originated from a man older than 75 in good health.

This clonotype showed up just a few times. This chain connects TRBV3-1 to TRBJ2-5; D is possibly TRBD1 (5 bases). Germline CDR1 LGHDT, CDR2 YNNKEL (reference sequence). The V end was cut by 1 base, the J end by 2 bases, with 14 bases between. CDR3 length: 16 amino acids. This chain's CDR3 is CASSQAGPGTQETQYF. The DNA for the CDR3 is TGTGCCAGCAGCCAAGCAGGGCCAGGAACTCAAGAGACCCAGTACTTC.

Here the CDR3 reads CASRYREAGANVLTF. CDR3 in DNA: TGTGCCAGCAGGTACAGGGAGGCTGGGGCCAACGTCCTGACTTTC. The chain couples TRBV6-6 to TRBJ2-6; D possibly matches TRBD1 or TRBD2 (6 bases each). This CDR3 region has 15 residues. Trimming removed 6 bases at V and 2 bases at J, with 11 bases between. Per the germline V gene, CDR1 is MNHNY and CDR2 is SVGAGI (reference sequence).

Written as DNA, the CDR3 is TGTGCCAGCAGTTCCGGCGGGCAGAACCAAGAGACCCAGTACTTC. Its protein product is CASSSGGQNQETQYF. This chain uses TRBV12-3 or TRBV12-4 with TRBJ2-5; perhaps TRBD2 as D (5 bases). Trimming took 4 bases from V and 0 from J, leaving 12 bases between them. This CDR3 is 15 amino acids long.

This sequence joins TRBV7-9 and TRBJ2-7; tentative D call: TRBD1 (5 bases). The germline gives CDR1 SEHNR, CDR2 FQNEAQ (reference sequence). The CDR3 has 13 residues. V was cut by 5 bases and J by 5 bases, with 13 bases left in between. The CDR3 DNA is TGTGCCAGCAGCCGCAGGGCAATCGACGAGCAGTACTTC. Protein sequence: CASSRRAIDEQYF.

The rearrangement links TRBV29-1 to TRBJ2-7; weak D call: TRBD1 (6 bases). Germline V gene sequence: CDR1 SQVTM, CDR2 ANQGSEA. With 6 bases removed from V and 5 bases from J, the gap between germline ends came to 11 bases. The length of the CDR3 is 11 residues. Written as DNA, the CDR3 is TGCAGCGTAGGACAGCTAGACGAGCAGTACTTC. Amino acids: CSVGQLDEQYF.

V is TRBV18 and J is TRBJ2-4; 9 nucleotides line up with TRBD1. The J call could be wrong; TRBJ2-7 is a better fit for the DNA end. The CDR3 totals 13 residues. Germline CDR1 is KGHSH and CDR2 is LQKENI. The CDR3 DNA follows: TGTGCCAGCTCACGGGACAGGGCTGACGAGCAGTACTTC. It translates to CASSRDRADEQYF.

This sequence joins TRBV18 and TRBJ2-7, with D perhaps TRBD1 (6 bases). The CDR3 is 14 amino acids. Germline lookup yields CDR1 KGHSH and CDR2 LQKENI. V gave up 4 bases and J gave up 7 bases, with 17 bases separating them. CDR3 in DNA: TGTGCCAGCTCACAGATCGGGGACAAAGGGGAGCAGTACTTC. As protein: CASSQIGDKGEQYF. Filled out from reference TRBV18 and TRBJ2-7, the complete variable domain reads NAGVMQNPRHLVRRRGQEARLRCSPMKGHSHVYWYRQLPEEGLKFMVYLQKENIIDESGMPKERFSAEFPKEGPSILRIQQVVRGDSAAYFCASSQIGDKGEQYFGPGTRLTVT.

Only a few counts were recorded for this clonotype. This rearrangement joins TRBV7-9 to TRBJ2-1; 9 bases match TRBD2. The CDR3 is 14 amino acids. V shed 5 bases, J shed 6 bases, and the junction held 5 bases outside the gene matches. Germline V gene data show CDR1 as SEHNR and CDR2 as FQNEAQ (reference sequence). The CDR3 region is CASSQGTSLNEQFF. The DNA for the CDR3 is TGTGCCAGCAGCCAAGGGACTAGCCTCAATGAGCAGTTCTTC. Full variable domain (outside the CDR3, taken from reference TRBV7-9 and TRBJ2-1): DTGVSQNPRHKITKRGQNVTFRCDPISEHNRLYWYRQTLGQGPEFLTYFQNEAQLEKSRLLSDRFSAERPKGSFSTLEIQRTEQGDSAMYLCASSQGTSLNEQFFGPGTRLTVL.

This chain joins TRBV13 and TRBJ2-4; TRBD2 might be the D (6 bases). The J call may be faulty, since TRBJ2-7 better matches the DNA end. The CDR3 is 13 amino acids. Germline V gene lookup returns CDR1 PRHDT and CDR2 FYEKMQ (reference sequence). This CDR3 is CASSLRDFYEQYF. The CDR3, as DNA: TGTGCCAGCAGCCTGCGGGATTTCTACGAGCAGTACTTC.

This clonotype was found a few times. This chain uses TRBV20-1 with TRBJ2-4; 10 bases line up with TRBD1. The DNA end is a closer match to TRBJ2-7, so the J assignment may be wrong. The germline CDR1 and CDR2 sequences are DFQATT and SNEGSKA (reference sequence). The CDR3 runs to 14 residues. The CDR3 loop is CSAAEDRGSNEQYF. CDR3 nucleotide sequence: TGCAGTGCTGCTGAGGACAGGGGGTCTAACGAGCAGTACTTC.

This clonotype was counted between two and nine times. The genes are TRBV7-2 and TRBJ2-1; tentative D call: TRBD2 (5 bases). The CDR3 contains 12 residues. Looked up from germline, CDR1 is SGHTA and CDR2 is FQGNSA. Trimming removed 2 bases from V and 9 bases from J, with 8 bases in between. In DNA, the CDR3 is TGTGCCAGCAGCTTAAACAGCGGTGAGCAGTTCTTC. Its protein is CASSLNSGEQFF.

The V call is TRBV20-1, the J call TRBJ2-5; TRBD2 aligns across 11 bases. Germline CDR1 is DFQATT and CDR2 is SNEGSKA (reference sequence). The CDR3 consists of 14 residues. The V gene end was trimmed by 3 bases and the J gene end by 4 bases; junction bases not matched to a gene: 4. CDR3 sequence: CSASYLAGGETQYF. Here the CDR3 DNA reads TGCAGTGCTAGTTACCTAGCGGGAGGAGAGACCCAGTACTTC.

The chain uses TRBV7-8 and TRBJ2-3; D could derive from TRBD1 or TRBD2 (5 bases each). The V end was cut by 5 bases, the J end by 14 bases, with 32 bases between. CDR3 length: 17 amino acids. CDR1 and CDR2 (germline): SGHVS, FQNEAQ. CDR3 sequence: CASSPPLRDLFAGYAYF. CDR3 in DNA: TGTGCCAGCAGCCCCCCCCTTAGGGACCTTTTTGCAGGATACGCGTATTTT.

V gene TRBV3-1 combines with J gene TRBJ2-7; weak D call: TRBD1 (5 bases). Per the germline V gene, CDR1 is LGHDT and CDR2 is YNNKEL (reference sequence). This CDR3 region has 15 residues. V was clipped by 1 base and J by 4 bases, with 14 bases between them. DNA for the CDR3: TGTGCCAGCAGCCAAGCCCAGGGTAGGGGTTACGAGCAGTACTTC. Amino acid sequence: CASSQAQGRGYEQYF.

At least ten counts were recorded for this clonotype. V and J are TRBV13 and TRBJ2-7, with 10 bases fitting TRBD1. Trimming at V came to 5 bases and at J to 3 bases, leaving 4 bases not matched to a gene. This CDR3 spans 14 amino acids. Germline lookup yields CDR1 PRHDT and CDR2 FYEKMQ (reference sequence). The CDR3 DNA reads as TGTGCCAGCAGCCTTGGGACAGGGGTCTACGAGCAGTACTTC. Translated, it gives CASSLGTGVYEQYF.

This clonotype showed up just a few times. This chain links TRBV9 with TRBJ2-5; 12 positions agree with TRBD2. Losses at the gene ends were 0 bases for V and 1 base for J; bases not matched to a gene: 4. The CDR3 extends over 17 amino acids. Looked up from germline, CDR1 is SGDLS and CDR2 is YYNGEE. CDR3 sequence: CASSVALAGGPQETQYF. The CDR3 DNA reads as TGTGCCAGCAGCGTAGCCCTAGCGGGAGGGCCCCAAGAGACCCAGTACTTC.

V is TRBV7-2 and J is TRBJ1-6, with D possibly matching TRBD1 (5 bases). CDR3 length: 18 residues. Germline values: CDR1 SGHTA, CDR2 FQGNSA. The ends were cut back, 5 bases at V and 7 bases at J, with 24 bases in the middle. The CDR3 DNA reads TGTGCCAGCAGCGAAGAGGGGCAGGGAAGGGTTTTGAATTCACCCCTCCACTTT. Protein sequence: CASSEEGQGRVLNSPLHF.

This clonotype occurred once. The gene calls are TRBV3-1 and TRBJ2-7; 9 bases align to TRBD1. The CDR3 spans 14 residues. The J segment lost 5 bases and the V segment lost 4 bases, leaving 6 bases of the junction unmatched. CDR1 and CDR2 from the germline V gene are LGHDT and YNNKEL (reference sequence). CDR3 amino acids: CASSPGRQGDEQYF. CDR3 in DNA: TGTGCCAGCAGCCCAGGCCGACAGGGGGACGAGCAGTACTTC.

The chain combines TRBV7-3 with TRBJ1-1; TRBD1 might be the D (6 bases). CDR1 is SGHTA and CDR2 is FQGTGA in the germline V gene. The length of the CDR3 is 16 residues. Between the trimmed V and J ends, which lost 5 bases and 5 bases, there was a span of 21 bases. CDR3 amino acids: CASSPRGGLGRTEAFF. DNA for the CDR3: TGTGCCAGCAGCCCCCGAGGGGGGCTGGGTCGGACTGAAGCTTTCTTT.

V is TRBV24-1 and J is TRBJ2-6; the match to TRBD1 covers 9 bases. Looked up from germline, CDR1 is KGHDR and CDR2 is SFDVKD. CDR3 length: 18 residues. Germline trimming cut 3 bases from V and 0 bases from J; bases unmatched to any gene: 5. CDR3 protein: CATSDTGTGTSGANVLTF. CDR3 nucleotide sequence: TGTGCCACCAGTGATACCGGGACAGGGACCTCTGGGGCCAACGTCCTGACTTTC.

This chain connects TRBV20-1 to TRBJ2-3; no clear D. V was trimmed by 1 base and J by 2 bases, leaving 13 bases between them. The germline CDR1 and CDR2 sequences are DFQATT and SNEGSKA (reference sequence). CDR3 size: 15 residues. The CDR3 bases are TGCAGTGCTAGAGGTGATAGGACGACCACAGATACGCAGTATTTT. Translated, it gives CSARGDRTTTDTQYF.

The chain is built from TRBV18 and TRBJ2-7; D remains ambiguous. The CDR3 extends over 12 amino acids. Looked up from germline, CDR1 is KGHSH and CDR2 is LQKENI. Deletions cut 3 bases from V and 5 bases from J, with 8 bases between. DNA of the CDR3: TGTGCCAGCTCACCGAGTCAAAACGAGCAGTACTTC. Protein sequence: CASSPSQNEQYF.

The J gene is TRBJ2-5, the V gene TRBV27; D possibly corresponds to TRBD1 (6 bases). Germline CDR1 reads MNHEY; CDR2 reads SMNVEV (reference sequence). V lost 6 bases, J lost 0 bases, and 14 bases lay in between. The CDR3 has 15 residues. The CDR3 DNA follows: TGTGCCAGCAGCCCACTCCGGGACAACCAAGAGACCCAGTACTTC. Encoded protein: CASSPLRDNQETQYF.

The V gene is TRBV29-1, the J gene TRBJ2-7, with TRBD1 identical over 10 bases. In germline, CDR1 is SQVTM, CDR2 ANQGSEA. Trimming at V came to 7 bases and at J to 2 bases, leaving 8 bases not matched to a gene. The CDR3 runs to 14 residues. CDR3: CSATPGQGTYEQYF. The CDR3 region has the DNA TGCAGCGCTACTCCGGGACAGGGGACCTACGAGCAGTACTTC.

Written as DNA, the CDR3 is TGTGCCAGCAGACCTACTGAACAGGGCCGGCAGCCCCAGCATTTT. It encodes CASRPTEQGRQPQHF. The chain combines TRBV3-1 with TRBJ1-5; a weak D match, TRBD1 (6 bases). The CDR3 contains 15 residues. V lost 6 bases to trimming and J lost 7 bases, with 19 bases between them. Germline CDR1 is LGHDT and CDR2 is YNNKEL (reference sequence).

The chain links TRBV5-6 to TRBJ2-5; 8 nucleotides match TRBD1. Germline V gene data show CDR1 as SGHDT and CDR2 as YYEEEE. The CDR3 is 15 amino acids. The V and J ends lost 6 bases and 6 bases, in that order; junction bases with no gene match: 13. CDR3: CASNAVGQGGKTQYF. The CDR3 DNA follows: TGTGCCAGCAACGCCGTTGGACAGGGCGGAAAGACCCAGTACTTC.

The chain has TRBV14 and TRBJ1-6; 7 positions match TRBD1. In germline, CDR1 is SGHDN, CDR2 FVKESK. The V gene end was trimmed by 3 bases and the J gene end by 7 bases; junction bases not matched to a gene: 6. The length of the CDR3 is 15 residues. The CDR3 DNA sequence: TGTGCCAGCAGCCAGCGGACAGGACGCAATTCACCCCTCCACTTT. Encoded protein: CASSQRTGRNSPLHF.

The genes are TRBV4-3 and TRBJ2-3; TRBD2 aligns across 10 bases. Germline V gene data show CDR1 as LGHNA and CDR2 as YSLEER. This CDR3 contains 18 residues. J lost 4 bases, V lost 1 base, and 11 bases had no gene match. This CDR3 reads CASSQGGLAGDKADTQYF. The DNA for the CDR3 is TGCGCCAGCAGCCAAGGCGGCCTAGCGGGAGATAAGGCAGATACGCAGTATTTT.

V usage is TRBV5-6 and J usage is TRBJ1-3, with D uncertain. The CDR3 covers 13 residues. V gave up 1 base and J gave up 4 bases, with 6 bases separating them. Germline V gene data show CDR1 as SGHDT and CDR2 as YYEEEE. CDR3 residues: CASSLLAGNTIYF. The CDR3, as DNA: TGTGCCAGCAGCTTGTTAGCGGGAAACACCATATATTTT.

This chain joins TRBV28 and TRBJ2-5; TRBD1 matches 8 bases. This CDR3 spans 14 amino acids. The junction had 6 bases not matched to a gene; V was cut back by 7 bases and J by 2 bases. Germline V gene sequence: CDR1 MDHEN, CDR2 SYDVKM. The CDR3 loop is CASTRGQGQETQYF. The CDR3 DNA reads TGTGCCAGCACCCGAGGACAGGGACAAGAGACCCAGTACTTC.